This TCR beta chain was obtained from a study of beta chain features in type 1 diabetes. Study-wide findings and caveats: Insertions at VDJ junctions were less frequent in type 1 diabetes patients. These patients also deleted more nucleotides at the same junctions. TCRB CDR3s were moderately but significantly shorter in Type 1 diabetes patients in all four CD4+ subsets. Highly expressing activated T cells could be over-counted with a cDNA template.

Remarks on this clone: Its specificity is not known.

The entirety of the isolated RNA underwent reverse transcription, so expressed TCRB transcripts were sequenced. Using immunoSEQ multiplex PCR, the repertoire was profiled, and TCRdb retains in-frame clones only, with some absent. The profile shows 300,000 or so clones, approximately 10% of them singletons. Per donor, one heparinised blood draw averaged around 0.12 L. Purity above 95% was achieved in all sorted populations. This sequence was found in a man under 40 with type 1 diabetes. Sequencing was done on a sample of central memory CD4+ T cells from blood.

The CDR3 is CASSLAGGPEQYF. The CDR3 DNA is TGTGCCAGCAGTCTAGCGGGGGGCCCCGAGCAGTACTTC. This sequence joins TRBV7-6 and TRBJ2-7; 11 bases are shared with TRBD2. The V segment lost 6 bases and the J segment 6 bases; nucleotides outside the gene matches: 4. The CDR3 is 13 residues long. Germline V lookup: CDR1 SGHVS, CDR2 FNYEAQ.